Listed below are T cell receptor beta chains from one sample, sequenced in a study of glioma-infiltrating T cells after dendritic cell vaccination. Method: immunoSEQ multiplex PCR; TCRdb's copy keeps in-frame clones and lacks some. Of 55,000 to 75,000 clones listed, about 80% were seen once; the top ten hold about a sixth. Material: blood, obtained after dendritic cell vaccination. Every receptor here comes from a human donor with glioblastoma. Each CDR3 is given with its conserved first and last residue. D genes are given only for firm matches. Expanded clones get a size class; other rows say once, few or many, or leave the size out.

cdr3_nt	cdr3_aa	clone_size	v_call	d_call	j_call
TGTGCCAGCAGTTGGACAGGGGGAAACACTGAAGCTTTCTTT	CASSWTGGNTEAFF	once	TRBV6-5	TRBD1	TRBJ1-1
TGCGCCAGCAGCCAAGTAGTTGATAGGCAGGGCACTGAAGCTTTCTTT	CASSQVVDRQGTEAFF	-	TRBV4-1	-	TRBJ1-1
TGTGCCAGCAGCTTGTTGGGACAGGGACCCTACGAGCAGTACTTC	CASSLLGQGPYEQYF	-	TRBV5-6	TRBD1	TRBJ2-7
TGTGCCAGTAGTATTCAGGTAGGCAGCTCTGGATCACCCCTCCACTTT	CASSIQVGSSGSPLHF	-	TRBV19	-	TRBJ1-6
TGCGCCAGCAGCACCCATACAGGGACCGCTGAAGCTTTCTTT	CASSTHTGTAEAFF	-	TRBV5-1	-	TRBJ1-1
TGTGCCATCAGCCAAGGGACAGGGGGCGGGTACGAGCAGTACTTC	CAISQGTGGGYEQYF	-	TRBV10-3	TRBD1	TRBJ2-7
TGTGCCAGCAGCACCACGGACAGGGTCTATGGCTACACCTTC	CASSTTDRVYGYTF	-	TRBV9	TRBD1	TRBJ1-2
TGTGCCAGCATTTTAGACTCTGGGGCCAACGTCCTGACTTTC	CASILDSGANVLTF	-	TRBV2	-	TRBJ2-6
TGTGCCAGCAGCCCAGGGCGCAGAGACACTGAAGCTTTCTTT	CASSPGRRDTEAFF	few	TRBV2	-	TRBJ1-1
TGTGCCAGTAGTATTGGCGGGGGGTCCTACCGCCAAGAGACCCAGTACTTC	CASSIGGGSYRQETQYF	-	TRBV19	TRBD2	TRBJ2-5
TGTGCCAGCAGTTTACCCGGGACAGGGGGGAACACTGAAGCTTTCTTT	CASSLPGTGGNTEAFF	-	TRBV28	TRBD1	TRBJ1-1
TGTGCCAGCAGTGCAGGGTTTGCCGGGGAGCTGTTTTTT	CASSAGFAGELFF	-	TRBV6-1	-	TRBJ2-2
TGTGCCAGCAGCTTAGCATGGCGGGGGGGCGGCAAAGATACGCAGTATTTT	CASSLAWRGGGKDTQYF	once	TRBV7-2	TRBD2	TRBJ2-3
TGTGCCACCAGCAGAGTGGCGGGGGGGGGCACAGATACGCAGTATTTT	CATSRVAGGGTDTQYF	-	TRBV15	TRBD2	TRBJ2-3
TGTGCCAGCAGCTTGGGGCAGGGGGGCATATATGGCTACACCTTC	CASSLGQGGIYGYTF	-	TRBV5-4	TRBD1	TRBJ1-2
TGTGCCTGGAGAGGGTTGGAGACTGGTAGCGCGAACACTGAAGCTTTCTTT	CAWRGLETGSANTEAFF	-	TRBV30	-	TRBJ1-1
TGTGCCAGCTCACCCTCACTGCGGGGGGGTAGCACAGATACGCAGTATTTT	CASSPSLRGGSTDTQYF	-	TRBV18	TRBD2	TRBJ2-3
TGTGCCAGCAGTGGCCAGGCGGGGGGCGCCTATGGCTACACCTTC	CASSGQAGGAYGYTF	-	TRBV2	-	TRBJ1-2
TGTGCCAGCAATGACAAGGTGGAGGTTTGGGATACGCAGTATTTT	CASNDKVEVWDTQYF	-	TRBV2	-	TRBJ2-3
TGCGCCAGCAGCTTGGGGTTACAGACCAATCAGCCCCAGCATTTT	CASSLGLQTNQPQHF	-	TRBV5-1	-	TRBJ1-5
TGTGCCAGCAGCGACAGGAAGAACACTGAAGCTTTCTTT	CASSDRKNTEAFF	-	TRBV6-6	-	TRBJ1-1
TGTGCCACCAGCAGAACCCGACAGGAAACCATCTCGCAGTACTTC	CATSRTRQETISQYF	once	TRBV15	-	TRBJ2-7
TGTGCCAGCAGCTTAGTTCTGACAGACTCCTACGAGCAGTACTTC	CASSLVLTDSYEQYF	-	TRBV11-2	-	TRBJ2-7
TGTGCCAGCAGTACCCGATGGGGGCGGCTCGATGGCTACACCTTC	CASSTRWGRLDGYTF	few	TRBV2	-	TRBJ1-2
TGCGCCAGCAGCCCTCATAGTGTCGGGGGGCTAGGCTACACCTTC	CASSPHSVGGLGYTF	-	TRBV5-1	-	TRBJ1-2
TGTGCCTGGAGTTGGGGGGGCACTGAAGCTTTCTTT	CAWSWGGTEAFF	-	TRBV30	-	TRBJ1-1
TGCGCCAGCAGCTTGGATCAGGGGTGGGACACTGAAGCTTTCTTT	CASSLDQGWDTEAFF	-	TRBV5-1	-	TRBJ1-1
TGCAGCGTTGAACAGGGGGGAGGAGGCACAGATACGCAGTATTTT	CSVEQGGGGTDTQYF	-	TRBV29-1	-	TRBJ2-3
TGTGCCAGCAGTCCGGACGGGGACACCATATATTTT	CASSPDGDTIYF	few	TRBV7-2	-	TRBJ1-3
TGTGCCAGCAGTTTCCTAGCGGGGGCAGGAGAGCAGTACTTC	CASSFLAGAGEQYF	-	TRBV11-2	TRBD2	TRBJ2-7
TGTGCCAGCAGCTTGGCCTGGGGGACAGCCACCTACGAGCAGTACTTC	CASSLAWGTATYEQYF	-	TRBV5-6	TRBD1	TRBJ2-7
TGTGCCAGCAGTCGGGAAACTAATGAAAAACTGTTTTTT	CASSRETNEKLFF	-	TRBV6-1	-	TRBJ1-4
TGTGCCATCAGTGGGGAACAGGGTTTCGAGCAGTACTTC	CAISGEQGFEQYF	once	TRBV10-3	-	TRBJ2-7
TGTGCCAGCAGCCTCCAGAGGGGCACCGGGACATATCAAGAGACCCAGTACTTC	CASSLQRGTGTYQETQYF	-	TRBV5-8	-	TRBJ2-5
TGCGCCAGCAGCCAAGATAGCGGGGGGGTCAGTGAGCAGTTCTTC	CASSQDSGGVSEQFF	-	TRBV4-3	TRBD2	TRBJ2-1
TGTGCCAGCAGTGATTTAACGTGGGGGCTTAGCACAGATACGCAGTATTTT	CASSDLTWGLSTDTQYF	-	TRBV2	-	TRBJ2-3
TGTGCCAGCTGTCAGGGGGTTCTCACTGAAGCTTTCTTT	CASCQGVLTEAFF	once	TRBV2	TRBD1	TRBJ1-1
TGTGCCCATGGGCGGCTAGCGGGACTGGATGAGCAGTTCTTC	CAHGRLAGLDEQFF	-	TRBV7-9	TRBD2	TRBJ2-1
TGTGCCAGCGACGGGAGCTCCTATAATTCACCCCTCCACTTT	CASDGSSYNSPLHF	-	TRBV13	-	TRBJ1-6
TGTGCCAGCAGGACGGAACTAAACACCGGGGAGCTGTTTTTT	CASRTELNTGELFF	-	TRBV6-5	-	TRBJ2-2
TGTGCCAGTAGTCCCCCGTCGACAGATAACTATGGCTACACCTTC	CASSPPSTDNYGYTF	-	TRBV19	-	TRBJ1-2